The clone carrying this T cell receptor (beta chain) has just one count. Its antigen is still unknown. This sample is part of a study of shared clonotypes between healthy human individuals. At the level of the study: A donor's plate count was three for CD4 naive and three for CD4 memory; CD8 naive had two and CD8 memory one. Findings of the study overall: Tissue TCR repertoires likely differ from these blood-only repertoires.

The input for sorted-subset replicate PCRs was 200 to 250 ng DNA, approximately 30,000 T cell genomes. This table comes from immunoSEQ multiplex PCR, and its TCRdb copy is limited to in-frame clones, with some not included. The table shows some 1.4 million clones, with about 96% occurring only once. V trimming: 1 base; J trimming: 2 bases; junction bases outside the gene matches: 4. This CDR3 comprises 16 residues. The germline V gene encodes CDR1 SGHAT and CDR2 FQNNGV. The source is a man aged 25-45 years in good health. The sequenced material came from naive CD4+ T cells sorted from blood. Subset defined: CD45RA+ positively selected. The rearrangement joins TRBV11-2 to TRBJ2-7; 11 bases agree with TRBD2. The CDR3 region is CASSLVGSGRAYEQYF. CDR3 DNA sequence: TGTGCCAGCAGCTTAGTTGGTAGCGGGAGGGCCTACGAGCAGTACTTC.